This T cell receptor beta chain stems from a study of shared clonotypes between healthy human individuals (dated by TCRdb to 2018 to 2020). The study in broad terms: Three men and two women, aged 18 to 49 years, made up the cohort. To estimate repertoire size and how much clonotypes are shared between individuals, the study performed deep sequencing of blood TCR repertoires from roughly five healthy adults. Per donor, leukapheresis produced somewhere between about 0.94 and 9.5 billion PBMCs. For each donor, CD4 naive and CD4 memory were each given three plates, CD8 naive was given two plates, and CD8 memory was given one plate. Libraries were prepared and TCR repertoires were sequenced by different laboratories using diverse techniques, in order to increase sequencing depth and limit assay-specific biases.

Using the deep immunoSEQ assay, TCR CDR3 regions were amplified from genomic DNA by multiplex PCR. Genomic DNA extracted from each cell subset was distributed evenly over all wells of several immunoSEQ 96-well plates, and each plate served as one replicate. For sorted subsets, approximately 200 ng of genomic DNA, equivalent to roughly 33,000 T cell genomes, went into each replicate PCR. Purified libraries were measured with a Qubit 3.0 fluorometer, size-checked on a Bioanalyzer 2100, and measured again with the KAPA Library Quantification kit. Every immunoSEQ 96-well plate was sequenced on a separate single-read 150-cycle Illumina NextSeq 550 flow cell. The original pipeline was this. The immunoSEQ output contained only junctional sequences without quality scores, so filtering could not match that applied to full-length reads. Sequences were annotated with PyIR, a Python wrapper for IgBLAST v1.9, using IMGT germline references to assign V/J genes and CDR3. Reads with weak V/J assignments (E-value above 1e-6), missing CDR3, stop codons, out-of-frame junctions, or ambiguous translated residues were removed. A V3J clonotype was defined by an identical inferred V gene, J gene, and CDR3 amino acid sequence. To compute the percentage overlap between repertoires, the number of shared unique clonotypes was divided by the size of the smaller repertoire. Three approaches were used to assess repertoire richness: RTK rarefaction, the Chao1 estimator, and Recon v2.1 estimates of unobserved clonotypes. OLGA was used to compute generation probabilities for all TCRbeta clonotypes that the gDNA method yielded from four donors. TCRdb took this table from immuneACCESS and kept in-frame rearrangements with V and J called. Such tables lack part of the clones; where checked against another copy, unresolved V genes explain under half of the gap, and the rest is unexplained. Clone size and the V and J calls come from that table; the DNA yielded D and trimming. The sample includes around 700,000 clones, with around four fifths observed a single time. The ten most abundant clones make up around 1.8% of the sample.

The CDR3 goes from the cysteine to the phenylalanine over 15 residues. Of the read, only the CDR3 DNA is kept; its 45 bases are in frame from base 1. According to the germline V gene (reference sequence), CDR1 reads SGHNT and CDR2 reads YYREEE. V trim: 0 bases; J trim: 8 bases; unmatched bases: 5. The donors were healthy, HIV-negative adults with no recently reported acute infections or vaccinations. All donors were Caucasian adults living in Nashville, Tennessee, USA. CD4+ T cells were enriched through magnetic negative selection, after which naive cells were positively selected on CD45RA and the remaining negative fraction served as the memory subset. Blood was collected by leukapheresis, and PBMCs were isolated by Ficoll-Histopaque density gradient centrifugation and then cryopreserved in liquid nitrogen vapor phase. Purity and quantity of every magnetically sorted T cell population were checked by analytical flow cytometry. Each sorted fraction had its genomic DNA isolated and then quantified by UV absorbance on a Nanodrop 2000c.

This clone was observed a few times. What this receptor recognizes is not known. Base qualities are missing; no much larger clone stands one base away. The investigation overall reported the following: Pairwise subsampling led to the expectation that sequencing depth would affect the degree of clonotype sharing among donors. Compared with non-shared clonotypes, the clonotypes found in all four sorted-subset donors had higher generation probabilities. Only blood was sampled, and tissue TCR repertoires likely differ from those in blood. Across several donors, about 5.2% of naive CD4, approximately 4% of naive CD8, roughly 2.3% of memory CD4, and over 0.35% of memory CD8 clonotypes were shared. The genetic and exposure-history diversity represented was limited by the small number of donors. Naive subsets generally had larger estimated clonotype richness than memory subsets did. Even with the large sequencing depth, rarefaction of the sorted-subset datasets indicated that sequencing was incomplete.

This chain is built from TRBV5-4 and TRBJ2-1; 10 middle bases align to TRBD2. The sequenced sample was memory CD4+ T cells sorted from blood. Read against the paper, the sample's cell subset or site label means: CD45RA-negative fraction. This TCR derives from a woman aged 30 to 39 in good health. Here is the DNA: TGTGCCAGCAGCTTGGTTTCTAGCGGGAGCCATGAGCAGTTCTTC. Translated, this gives CASSLVSSGSHEQFF.